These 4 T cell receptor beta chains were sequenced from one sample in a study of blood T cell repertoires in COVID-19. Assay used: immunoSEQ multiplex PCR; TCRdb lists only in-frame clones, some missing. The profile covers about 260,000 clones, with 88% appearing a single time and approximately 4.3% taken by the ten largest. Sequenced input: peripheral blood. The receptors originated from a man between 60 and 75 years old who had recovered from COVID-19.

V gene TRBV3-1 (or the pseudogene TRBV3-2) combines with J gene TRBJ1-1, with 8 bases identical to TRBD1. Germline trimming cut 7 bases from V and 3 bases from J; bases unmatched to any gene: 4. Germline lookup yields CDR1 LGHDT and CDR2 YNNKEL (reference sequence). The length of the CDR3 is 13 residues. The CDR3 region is CASTGGRDTEAFF. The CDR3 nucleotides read TGTGCCAGCACAGGGGGCAGGGACACTGAAGCTTTCTTT.

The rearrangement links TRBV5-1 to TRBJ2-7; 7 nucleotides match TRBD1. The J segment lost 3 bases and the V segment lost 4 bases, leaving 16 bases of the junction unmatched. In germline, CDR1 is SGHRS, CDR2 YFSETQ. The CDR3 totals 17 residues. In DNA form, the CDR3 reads TGCGCCAGCAGCACCGGGACAGAAAATTTTTTAAGCTACGAGCAGTACTTC. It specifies CASSTGTENFLSYEQYF.

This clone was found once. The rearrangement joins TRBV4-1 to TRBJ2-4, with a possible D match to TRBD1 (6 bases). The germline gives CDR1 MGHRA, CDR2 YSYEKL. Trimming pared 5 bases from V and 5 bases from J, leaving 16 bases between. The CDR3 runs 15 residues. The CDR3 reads CASSFEQGPQNIQYF. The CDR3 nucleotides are TGCGCCAGCAGCTTCGAACAGGGCCCTCAAAACATTCAGTACTTC.

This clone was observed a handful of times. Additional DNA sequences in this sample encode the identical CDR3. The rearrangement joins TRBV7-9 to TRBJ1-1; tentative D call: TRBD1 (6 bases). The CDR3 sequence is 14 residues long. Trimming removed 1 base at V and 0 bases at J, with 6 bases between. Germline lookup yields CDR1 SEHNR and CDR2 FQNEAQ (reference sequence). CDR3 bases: TGTGCCAGCAGCTTAGGGGGGCTGAACACTGAAGCTTTCTTT. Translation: CASSLGGLNTEAFF. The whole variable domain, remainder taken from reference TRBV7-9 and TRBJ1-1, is DTGVSQNPRHKITKRGQNVTFRCDPISEHNRLYWYRQTLGQGPEFLTYFQNEAQLEKSRLLSDRFSAERPKGSFSTLEIQRTEQGDSAMYLCASSLGGLNTEAFFGQGTRLTVV.